Presented here are 20 T cell receptor beta chains from one specimen sequenced in a study of beta chain features in type 1 diabetes. Expressed TCRB transcripts were sequenced because the isolated RNA had all been reverse transcribed beforehand. TCRdb's table, derived via immunoSEQ multiplex PCR, lists solely in-frame clones and lacks some. The sample lists 250,000 to 350,000 clones; 11% were seen once. The source material was naive CD4+ T cells from blood. All receptors derive from a woman in her 30s in good health.

This clone has a handful of counts. Other nucleotide sequences from this sample produce the same CDR3. The J gene is TRBJ2-7, the V gene TRBV7-9; D not resolved. CDR1 SEHNR and CDR2 FQNEAQ come from the germline V gene (reference sequence). The CDR3 sequence is 11 residues long. V was pared by 4 bases and J by 4 bases, with 5 bases between. CDR3 sequence reads: CASSSLYEQYF. The CDR3 DNA sequence: TGTGCCAGCAGCTCACTTTACGAGCAGTACTTC.

This clone was detected a few times. J is TRBJ1-2 and V is TRBV27; 7 bases agree with TRBD1. CDR1 is MNHEY, CDR2 SMNVEV, per germline (reference sequence). This CDR3 spans 13 amino acids. The V and J ends lost 5 bases and 7 bases, in that order; junction bases with no gene match: 7. CDR3 sequence: CASSPQGLGGYTF. CDR3 DNA sequence: TGTGCCAGCAGTCCACAGGGGTTGGGTGGCTACACCTTC.

The chain carries TRBV4-1 and TRBJ1-2; D unresolved. The length of the CDR3 is 14 residues. Germline V gene sequence: CDR1 MGHRA, CDR2 YSYEKL. Trimming pared 0 bases from V and 8 bases from J, leaving 13 bases between. CDR3: CASSQEAGYGGYTF. For the CDR3, the DNA is TGCGCCAGCAGCCAAGAGGCCGGGTACGGGGGCTACACCTTC.

This clone turned up a few times. The chain employs TRBV14 and TRBJ1-2, with TRBD1 as a possible D gene (6 bases). Between the trimmed V and J ends, which lost 6 bases and 4 bases, there was a span of 12 bases. The CDR3 sequence is 13 residues long. Germline lookup yields CDR1 SGHDN and CDR2 FVKESK. CDR3 loop: CASRPGVPYGYTF. CDR3 DNA sequence: TGTGCCAGCAGACCAGGGGTCCCCTATGGCTACACCTTC.

There are a few counts of this clone. CDR3 region: CSPRTSGSDEQFF. In DNA form, the CDR3 reads TGCAGCCCAAGGACTAGCGGGAGCGATGAGCAGTTCTTC. The genes are TRBV29-1 and TRBJ2-1, with 13 positions matching TRBD2. The CDR3 contains 13 residues. The germline CDR1 and CDR2 sequences are SQVTM and ANQGSEA. With 8 bases clipped from V and 8 bases from J, the junction kept 6 bases outside the gene matches.

The chain links TRBV7-9 to TRBJ1-2; 7 bases map to TRBD1. The V gene end was trimmed by 1 base and the J gene end by 2 bases; junction bases not matched to a gene: 7. CDR1 SEHNR and CDR2 FQNEAQ come from the germline V gene (reference sequence). The CDR3 has 16 amino acids. DNA of the CDR3: TGTGCCAGCAGCTTAGAGGAGACAGGGTCAAACTATGGCTACACCTTC. Translated, it gives CASSLEETGSNYGYTF.

The CDR3 region has the DNA TGTGCCAGCAGTTTACGGGCTAGGAGGAGGGGTGAGCAGTTCTTC. It translates to CASSLRARRRGEQFF. This rearrangement joins TRBV28 to TRBJ2-1; D perhaps matches TRBD2 (6 bases). V lost 2 bases, J lost 9 bases, and 17 bases lay in between. The germline gives CDR1 MDHEN, CDR2 SYDVKM. This CDR3 contains 15 residues.

V usage is TRBV11-2 and J usage is TRBJ2-7, with 13 bases fitting TRBD2. The CDR3 sequence is 15 residues long. CDR1 and CDR2 (germline): SGHAT, FQNNGV. J lost 3 bases, V lost 5 bases, and 4 bases had no gene match. The CDR3 sequence is CASSLRLAGGYEQYF. In nucleotides, the CDR3 is TGTGCCAGCAGCCTAAGACTAGCGGGAGGCTACGAGCAGTACTTC.

This chain connects TRBV19 to TRBJ2-1; TRBD1 agrees at 9 bases. CDR1 is LNHDA and CDR2 is SQIVND in the germline V gene (reference sequence). This CDR3 spans 16 amino acids. The trim removed 2 bases at V and 7 bases at J, leaving 9 bases unmatched. The chain's CDR3 is CASSITPGQGKNEQFF. Here the CDR3 DNA reads TGTGCCAGTAGTATAACACCGGGACAGGGTAAGAATGAGCAGTTCTTC.

The genes are TRBV7-2 and TRBJ1-5; weak D call: TRBD1 (5 bases). The CDR3 spans 15 residues. The ends were cut back, 1 base at V and 4 bases at J, with 11 bases in the middle. CDR1 is SGHTA, CDR2 FQGNSA, per germline. CDR3 protein: CASSLDRGKNQPQHF. The CDR3, as DNA: TGTGCCAGCAGCTTAGATAGGGGTAAGAATCAGCCCCAGCATTTT.

The V call is TRBV5-1, the J call TRBJ2-5; 12 bases match TRBD2. V was pared by 5 bases and J by 5 bases, with 7 bases of the junction left unmatched. CDR1 is SGHRS, CDR2 YFSETQ, per germline. The CDR3 length is 15 residues. CDR3 region: CASRVTSGSWETQYF. CDR3 nucleotides: TGCGCCAGCAGGGTGACTAGCGGGAGTTGGGAGACCCAGTACTTC.

V usage is TRBV29-1 and J usage is TRBJ1-2; 8 bases are shared with TRBD1. The CDR3 spans 15 residues. Germline V CDR1 and CDR2: SQVTM, ANQGSEA. Trimming cost V 4 bases and J 8 bases; bases outside gene matches: 15. DNA for the CDR3: TGCAGCGTTGCCCTATCCCACAGGGGGGCAGGCGGCTACACCTTC. Its protein product is CSVALSHRGAGGYTF.

This clone has a handful of counts. V gene TRBV19 combines with J gene TRBJ2-3; D gene uncertain. The V end was cut by 6 bases, the J end by 4 bases, with 5 bases between. The germline gives CDR1 LNHDA, CDR2 SQIVND (reference sequence). This CDR3 comprises 11 residues. The CDR3 region has the DNA TGTGCCAGTAGCGTATCAGATACGCAGTATTTT. Its translation is CASSVSDTQYF. Full variable domain (remainder filled in from reference TRBV19 and TRBJ2-3): DGGITQSPKYLFRKEGQNVTLSCEQNLNHDAMYWYRQDPGQGLRLIYYSQIVNDFQKGDIAEGYSVSREKKESFPLTVTSAQKNPTAFYLCASSVSDTQYFGPGTRLTVL.

This clone has a handful of counts. The V call is TRBV5-1, the J call TRBJ1-2, with D perhaps matching TRBD1 (5 bases). The CDR3 is 15 amino acids. Trimming cost V 0 bases and J 6 bases, with 15 bases left between them. CDR1 is SGHRS and CDR2 is YFSETQ in the germline V gene. The CDR3 protein is CASSLAPPGFNGYTF. Written as DNA, the CDR3 is TGCGCCAGCAGCTTGGCCCCCCCAGGGTTTAATGGCTACACCTTC.

This clone came up a few times. The gene calls are TRBV30 and TRBJ2-5; perhaps TRBD2 as D (6 bases). The length of the CDR3 is 13 residues. Germline CDR1 GTSNPN, CDR2 SVGIG (reference sequence). V was shortened by 4 bases and J by 2 bases, with 11 bases between the two germline ends. DNA for the CDR3: TGTGCCTGGACTGGGGGGACGCAAGAGACCCAGTACTTC. It translates to CAWTGGTQETQYF.

The V gene is TRBV7-3, the J gene TRBJ1-1, with D tentatively TRBD1 (5 bases). V dropped 3 bases and J dropped 5 bases, with 13 bases sitting between them. Germline loops: CDR1 SGHTA, CDR2 FQGTGA. The CDR3 contains 14 residues. In nucleotides, the CDR3 is TGTGCCAGCAGCTTTCAGGGAAGTAAAACTGAAGCTTTCTTT. Protein sequence: CASSFQGSKTEAFF.

The chain is built from TRBV5-4 and TRBJ2-7; 12 bases are a match to TRBD2. The CDR3 loop spans 13 amino acids. Germline CDR1 SGHNT, CDR2 YYREEE (reference sequence). Trimming cost V 3 bases and J 12 bases; bases outside gene matches: 7. CDR3 in amino acids: CASSSGLAGIMYF. CDR3 bases: TGTGCCAGCAGCTCCGGACTAGCGGGAATAATGTACTTC. Full variable domain (remainder filled in from reference TRBV5-4 and TRBJ2-7): ETGVTQSPTHLIKTRGQQVTLRCSSQSGHNTVSWYQQALGQGPQFIFQYYREEENGRGNFPPRFSGLQFPNYSSELNVNALELDDSALYLCASSSGLAGIMYFGPGTRLTVT.

The rearrangement links TRBV4-3 to TRBJ2-1, with TRBD2 matching 9 bases. The CDR3 extends over 18 amino acids. CDR1 LGHNA and CDR2 YSLEER come from the germline V gene. With 0 bases clipped from V and 5 bases from J, the junction kept 11 bases outside the gene matches. CDR3 region: CASSQEKGLAGIDNEQFF. For the CDR3, the DNA is TGCGCCAGCAGCCAAGAGAAGGGCCTAGCGGGAATTGACAATGAGCAGTTCTTC.

As for this clone: One end of the junction varies from germline; a read error may be responsible. CDR3 coding DNA: TGTGCCAGCTCCCCACAACTTAATGAGCAGTTCTTC. Translation gives CASSPQLNEQFF. The J gene is TRBJ2-1, the V gene TRBV18; D unresolved. The V gene's germline CDR1 is KGHSH and CDR2 LQKENI. This CDR3 spans 12 amino acids.

The chain employs TRBV4-3 and TRBJ1-2, with 11 positions matching TRBD1. The CDR3 has 14 amino acids. The germline CDR1 and CDR2 sequences are LGHNA and YSLEER. Trimming took 3 bases from V and 8 from J; bases not matched to a gene: 5. The CDR3: CASSQGTGGLGYTF. The CDR3 DNA sequence: TGCGCCAGCAGCCAGGGGACAGGGGGTCTCGGCTACACCTTC.